The next 10 T cell receptor beta chains were all read from a single sample in a study of OX40 agonist ivuxolimab in advanced cancers. Using immunoSEQ multiplex PCR, the repertoire was profiled, and TCRdb retains in-frame clones only, with some absent. Of 17,000 or so clones in the sample, more than 75% are singletons; the top ten hold about 25%. This specimen consisted of CD4+ or CD8+ T cells sorted from blood, obtained in a trial of the OX40 agonist ivuxolimab. The receptor source for this set is an adult with an advanced solid tumor such as melanoma, head and neck, liver or kidney cancer.

The J gene is TRBJ1-1, the V gene TRBV2, with 7 bases that match TRBD1. CDR1 is SNHLY, CDR2 FYNNEI, per germline. Trimming cost V 0 bases and J 4 bases; bases outside gene matches: 17. The CDR3 is made up of 19 amino acids. This chain's CDR3 is CASSEALRQARGHVTEAFF. CDR3 coding DNA: TGTGCCAGCAGTGAAGCGCTTCGGCAGGCGAGGGGGCACGTCACTGAAGCTTTCTTT. Full variable domain (missing parts from reference TRBV2 and TRBJ1-1): EPEVTQTPSHQVTQMGQEVILRCVPISNHLYFYWYRQILGQKVEFLVSFYNNEISEKSEIFDDQFSVERPDGSNFTLKIRSTKLEDSAMYFCASSEALRQARGHVTEAFFGQGTRLTVV.

The V and J genes are TRBV12-5 and TRBJ1-1; 7 positions agree with TRBD1. Germline values: CDR1 LGHNT, CDR2 FRNRAP. The ends lost 6 bases at V and 0 bases at J; junction bases unmatched: 10. The length of the CDR3 is 16 residues. CDR3 DNA sequence: TGTGCTAGTGGCTGGTTGTCAGGGGGGGTGAACACTGAAGCTTTCTTT. Its translation is CASGWLSGGVNTEAFF.

V gene TRBV5-6 combines with J gene TRBJ1-3; D is unresolved. CDR3 length equals 16 residues. Deletions cut 0 bases from V and 1 base from J, with 11 bases between. Germline V gene data show CDR1 as SGHDT and CDR2 as YYEEEE. The CDR3 protein is CASSLVNVGSGNTIYF. The CDR3 nucleotides are TGTGCCAGCAGCTTGGTTAATGTCGGGTCTGGAAACACCATATATTTT.

The chain links TRBV10-1 to TRBJ2-5, with 8 positions matching TRBD1. Germline V gives CDR1 WNHNN, CDR2 SYGVQD (reference sequence). V lost 1 base and J lost 4; bases outside the gene matches: 5. The CDR3 sequence is 15 residues long. CDR3 sequence (DNA): TGCGCCAGCAGTGAGTTGGGACAGGTTGGAGAGACCCAGTACTTC. This codes for CASSELGQVGETQYF.

The gene calls are TRBV5-6 and TRBJ2-4; D call uncertain. Germline CDR1 SGHDT, CDR2 YYEEEE. V dropped 6 bases and J dropped 0 bases, with 13 bases sitting between them. The CDR3 is 15 residues long. The CDR3 protein is CASTLVGKAKNIQYF. CDR3 DNA sequence: TGTGCCAGCACCCTGGTGGGGAAAGCCAAAAACATTCAGTACTTC.

The chain links TRBV11-2 to TRBJ2-5, with D perhaps being TRBD1 or TRBD2 (5 bases each). Germline V gives CDR1 SGHAT, CDR2 FQNNGV. Trimming removed 1 base at V and 5 bases at J, with 14 bases between. The CDR3 sequence is 15 residues long. The CDR3 bases are TGTGCCAGCAGCTTAGGGGGGTGGGGCTGGGAGACCCAGTACTTC. Translated, it gives CASSLGGWGWETQYF.

The J gene is TRBJ1-3, the V gene TRBV7-3; 7 bases line up with TRBD1. Trimming at V came to 0 bases and at J to 2 bases, leaving 1 base not matched to a gene. CDR1 SGHTA and CDR2 FQGTGA come from the germline V gene. CDR3 size: 15 residues. CDR3 DNA: TGTGCCAGCAGCTTAACGGGACAGACTGGAAACACCATATATTTT. Its protein product is CASSLTGQTGNTIYF.

The chain is built from TRBV13 and TRBJ2-7; 9 positions agree with TRBD1. V lost 2 bases to trimming and J lost 3 bases; unmatched junction nucleotides: 11. Germline V CDR1 and CDR2: PRHDT, FYEKMQ (reference sequence). This CDR3 has 17 amino acids. CDR3: CASSLWSSGQGDYEQYF. CDR3 nucleotide sequence: TGTGCCAGCAGCTTATGGTCCTCGGGACAGGGAGACTACGAGCAGTACTTC.

This chain connects TRBV13 to TRBJ2-3; D may be TRBD1 (6 bases). The germline V and J ends were trimmed by 10 bases and 2 bases, with 19 bases remaining between them. The CDR3 has 15 amino acids. Germline values: CDR1 PRHDT, CDR2 FYEKMQ (reference sequence). In nucleotides, the CDR3 is TGTGCCAACGAATTTAGGACAGCTTCCACAGATACGCAGTATTTT. Its protein product is CANEFRTASTDTQYF.

The genes are TRBV6-5 and TRBJ2-7, with D unclear. Germline values: CDR1 MNHEY, CDR2 SVGAGI. V shed 3 bases and J shed 6 bases, with 6 bases lying between them. The CDR3 covers 11 residues. CDR3 coding DNA: TGTGCCAGCAGTTATTCTGGCGAGCAGTACTTC. This gives the protein CASSYSGEQYF.